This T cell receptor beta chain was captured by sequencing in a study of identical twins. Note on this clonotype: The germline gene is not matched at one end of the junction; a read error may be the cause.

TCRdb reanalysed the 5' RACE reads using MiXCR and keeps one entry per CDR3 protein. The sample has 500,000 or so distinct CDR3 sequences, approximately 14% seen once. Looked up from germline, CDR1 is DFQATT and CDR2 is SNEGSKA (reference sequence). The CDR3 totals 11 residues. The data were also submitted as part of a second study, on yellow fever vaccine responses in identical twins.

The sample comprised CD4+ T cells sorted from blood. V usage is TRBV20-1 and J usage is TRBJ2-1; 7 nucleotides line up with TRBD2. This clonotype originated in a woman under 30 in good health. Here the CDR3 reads CSARRGSEQLF. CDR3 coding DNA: TGCAGTGCTAGGCGGGGGTCGGAGCAGCTCTTC.